This record covers a single TCR beta chain. The record originates from a study of blood T cells in healthy people across ages. Primers used in a second PCR of about 7 to 12 cycles were a sample-barcoded 5' primer and a J-beta primer mix. Via MiXCR, TCRdb re-called the 5' RACE reads, giving one row per CDR3 protein. Of 700,000 to 800,000 distinct CDR3 sequences in the sample, approximately 43% were seen once. This CDR3 is 15 amino acids long. Germline V gene data show CDR1 as DFQATT and CDR2 as SNEGSKA (reference sequence). V trimming: 0 bases; J trimming: 8 bases; junction bases outside the gene matches: 6.

This clonotype originated in a woman aged 60-75 years in good health. Material: blood. The J gene is TRBJ2-1, the V gene TRBV20-1, with TRBD2 matching over 11 bases. CDR3 sequence reads: CSARDIAGGHDEQFF. In nucleotides, the CDR3 is TGCAGTGCTAGAGATATAGCGGGAGGGCACGATGAGCAGTTCTTC.